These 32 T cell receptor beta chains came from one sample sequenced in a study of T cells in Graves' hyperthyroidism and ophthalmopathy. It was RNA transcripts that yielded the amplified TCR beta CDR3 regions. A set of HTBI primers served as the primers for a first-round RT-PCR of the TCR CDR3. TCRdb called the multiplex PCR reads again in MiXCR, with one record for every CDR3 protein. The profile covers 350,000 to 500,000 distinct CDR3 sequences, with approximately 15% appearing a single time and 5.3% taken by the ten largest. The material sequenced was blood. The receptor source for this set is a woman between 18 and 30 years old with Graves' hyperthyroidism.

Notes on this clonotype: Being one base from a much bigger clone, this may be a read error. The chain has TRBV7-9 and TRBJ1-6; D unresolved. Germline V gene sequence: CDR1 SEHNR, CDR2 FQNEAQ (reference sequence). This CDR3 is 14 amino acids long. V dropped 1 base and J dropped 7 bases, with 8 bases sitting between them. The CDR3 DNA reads TGTGCCAGCAGCTTAGAATACGGGAATTCACCCCTCCACTTT. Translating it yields CASSLEYGNSPLHF. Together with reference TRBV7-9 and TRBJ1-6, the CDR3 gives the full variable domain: DTGVSQNPRHKITKRGQNVTFRCDPISEHNRLYWYRQTLGQGPEFLTYFQNEAQLEKSRLLSDRFSAERPKGSFSTLEIQRTEQGDSAMYLCASSLEYGNSPLHFGNGTRLTVT.

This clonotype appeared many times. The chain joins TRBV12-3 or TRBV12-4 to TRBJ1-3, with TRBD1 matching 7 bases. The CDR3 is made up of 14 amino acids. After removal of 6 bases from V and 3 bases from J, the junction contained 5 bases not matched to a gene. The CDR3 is CASSLTGSGNTIYF. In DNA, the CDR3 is TGTGCCAGCAGCCTGACAGGGAGTGGAAACACCATATATTTT.

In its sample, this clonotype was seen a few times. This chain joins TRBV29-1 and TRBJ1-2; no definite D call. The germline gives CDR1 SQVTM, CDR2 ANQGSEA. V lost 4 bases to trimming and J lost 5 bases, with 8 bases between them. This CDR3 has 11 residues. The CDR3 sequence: CSVAGIYGYTF. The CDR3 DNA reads TGCAGCGTTGCGGGGATTTATGGCTACACCTTC.

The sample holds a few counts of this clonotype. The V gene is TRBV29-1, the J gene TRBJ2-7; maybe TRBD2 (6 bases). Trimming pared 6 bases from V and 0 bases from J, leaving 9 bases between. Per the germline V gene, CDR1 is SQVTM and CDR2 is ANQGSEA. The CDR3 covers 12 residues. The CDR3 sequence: CSVAGPSYEQYF. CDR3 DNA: TGCAGCGTAGCGGGTCCCTCCTACGAGCAGTACTTC.

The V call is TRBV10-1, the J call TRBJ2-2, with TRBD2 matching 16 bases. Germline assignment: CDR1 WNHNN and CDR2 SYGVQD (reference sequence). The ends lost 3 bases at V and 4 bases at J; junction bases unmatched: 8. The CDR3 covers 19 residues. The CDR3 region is CASSDQGLAGGYGTGELFF. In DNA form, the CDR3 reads TGCGCCAGCAGTGACCAGGGACTAGCGGGAGGGTATGGCACCGGGGAGCTGTTTTTT.

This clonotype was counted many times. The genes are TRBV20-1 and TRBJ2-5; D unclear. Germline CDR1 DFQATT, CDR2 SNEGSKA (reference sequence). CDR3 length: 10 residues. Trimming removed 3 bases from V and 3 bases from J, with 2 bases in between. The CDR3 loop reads CSASKETQYF. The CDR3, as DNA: TGCAGTGCTAGTAAAGAGACCCAGTACTTC.

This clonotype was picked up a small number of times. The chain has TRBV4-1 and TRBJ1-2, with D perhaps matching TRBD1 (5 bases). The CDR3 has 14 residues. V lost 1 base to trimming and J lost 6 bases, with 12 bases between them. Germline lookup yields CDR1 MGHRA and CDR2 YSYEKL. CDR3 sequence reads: CASSQAGTGDGYTF. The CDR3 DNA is TGCGCCAGCAGCCAAGCCGGGACTGGGGATGGCTACACCTTC.

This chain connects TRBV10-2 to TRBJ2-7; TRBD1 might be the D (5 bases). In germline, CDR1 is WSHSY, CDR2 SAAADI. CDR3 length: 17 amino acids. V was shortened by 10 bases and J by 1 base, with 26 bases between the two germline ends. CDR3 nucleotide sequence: TGCGCCACCGGAACGGGCAGCGAGCAGGGAATATCCTACGAGCAGTACTTC. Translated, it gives CATGTGSEQGISYEQYF.

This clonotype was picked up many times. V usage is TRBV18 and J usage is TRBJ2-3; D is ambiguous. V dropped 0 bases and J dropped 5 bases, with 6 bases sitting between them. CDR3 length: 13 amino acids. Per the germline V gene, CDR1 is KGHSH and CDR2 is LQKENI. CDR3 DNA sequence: TGTGCCAGCTCACCACCGCTGGAAGATACGCAGTATTTT. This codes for CASSPPLEDTQYF.

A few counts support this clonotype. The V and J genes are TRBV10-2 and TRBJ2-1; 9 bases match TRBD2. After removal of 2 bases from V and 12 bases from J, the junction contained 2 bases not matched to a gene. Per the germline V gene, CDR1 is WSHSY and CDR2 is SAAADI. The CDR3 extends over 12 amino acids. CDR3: CASSETAGGQFF. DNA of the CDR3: TGCGCCAGCAGTGAGACAGCGGGAGGGCAGTTCTTC.

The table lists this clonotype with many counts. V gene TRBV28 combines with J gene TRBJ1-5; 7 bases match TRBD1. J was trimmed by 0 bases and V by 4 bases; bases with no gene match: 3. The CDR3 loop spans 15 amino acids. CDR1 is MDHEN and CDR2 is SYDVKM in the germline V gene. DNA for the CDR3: TGTGCCAGCAGTTCTTGGACAGGTAGCAATCAGCCCCAGCATTTT. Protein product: CASSSWTGSNQPQHF.

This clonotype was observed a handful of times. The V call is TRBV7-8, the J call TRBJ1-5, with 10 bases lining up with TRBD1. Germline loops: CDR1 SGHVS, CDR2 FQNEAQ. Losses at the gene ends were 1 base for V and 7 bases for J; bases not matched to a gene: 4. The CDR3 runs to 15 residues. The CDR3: CASSLGGTGEQPQHF. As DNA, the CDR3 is TGTGCCAGCAGCTTAGGCGGGACAGGGGAACAGCCCCAGCATTTT.

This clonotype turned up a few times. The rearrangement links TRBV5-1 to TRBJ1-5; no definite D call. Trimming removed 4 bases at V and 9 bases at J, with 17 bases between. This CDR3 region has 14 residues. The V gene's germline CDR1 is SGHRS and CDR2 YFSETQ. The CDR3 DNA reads TGCGCCAGCAGCCCGGACGGGGAAGGGTGGCCCCAGCATTTT. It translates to CASSPDGEGWPQHF.

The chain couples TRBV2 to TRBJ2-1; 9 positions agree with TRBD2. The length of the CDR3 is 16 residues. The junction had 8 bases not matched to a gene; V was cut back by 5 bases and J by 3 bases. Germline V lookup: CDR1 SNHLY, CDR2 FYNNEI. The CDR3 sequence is CASSLAGAGNYNEQFF. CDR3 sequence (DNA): TGTGCCAGCAGTTTAGCGGGAGCTGGTAACTACAATGAGCAGTTCTTC.

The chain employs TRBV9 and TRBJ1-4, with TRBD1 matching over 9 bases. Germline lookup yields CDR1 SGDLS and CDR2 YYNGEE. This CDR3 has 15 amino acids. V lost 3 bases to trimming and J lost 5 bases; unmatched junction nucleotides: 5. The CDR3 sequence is CASSAQGAGNEKLFF. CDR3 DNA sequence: TGTGCCAGCAGCGCACAGGGGGCAGGAAATGAAAAACTGTTTTTT.

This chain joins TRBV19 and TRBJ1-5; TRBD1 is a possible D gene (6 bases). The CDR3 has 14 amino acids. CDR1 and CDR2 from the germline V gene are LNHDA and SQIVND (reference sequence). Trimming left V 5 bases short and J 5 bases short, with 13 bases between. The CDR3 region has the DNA TGTGCCAGTAGTCCCGACAGGATGTATCAGCCCCAGCATTTT. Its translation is CASSPDRMYQPQHF. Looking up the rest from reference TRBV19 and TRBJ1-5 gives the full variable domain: DGGITQSPKYLFRKEGQNVTLSCEQNLNHDAMYWYRQDPGQGLRLIYYSQIVNDFQKGDIAEGYSVSREKKESFPLTVTSAQKNPTAFYLCASSPDRMYQPQHFGDGTRLSIL.

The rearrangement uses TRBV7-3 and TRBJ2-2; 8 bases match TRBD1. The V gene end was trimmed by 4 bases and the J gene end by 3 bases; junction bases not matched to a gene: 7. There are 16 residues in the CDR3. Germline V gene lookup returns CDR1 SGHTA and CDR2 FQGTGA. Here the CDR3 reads CASSSGQDDYTGELFF. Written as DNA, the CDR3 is TGTGCCAGCAGCTCGGGACAGGACGATTACACCGGGGAGCTGTTTTTT.

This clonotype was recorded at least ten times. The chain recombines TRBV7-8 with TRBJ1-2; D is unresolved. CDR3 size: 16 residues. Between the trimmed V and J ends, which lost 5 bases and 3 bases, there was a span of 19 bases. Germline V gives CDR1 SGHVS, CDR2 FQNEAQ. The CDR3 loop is CASSAPVGRNYYGYTF. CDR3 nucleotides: TGTGCCAGCAGCGCCCCGGTCGGCAGAAACTACTATGGCTACACCTTC.

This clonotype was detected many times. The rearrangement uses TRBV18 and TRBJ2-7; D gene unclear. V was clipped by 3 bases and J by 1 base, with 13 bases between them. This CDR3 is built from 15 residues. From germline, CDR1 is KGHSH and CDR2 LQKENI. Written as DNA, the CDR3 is TGTGCCAGCTCACCCTACATTACTGGGTCCTACGAGCAGTACTTC. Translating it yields CASSPYITGSYEQYF.

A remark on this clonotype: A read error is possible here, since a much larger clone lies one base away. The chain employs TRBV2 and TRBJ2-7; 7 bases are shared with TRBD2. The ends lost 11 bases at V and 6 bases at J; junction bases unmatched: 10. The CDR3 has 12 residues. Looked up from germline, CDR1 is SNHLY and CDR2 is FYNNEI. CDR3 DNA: TGTGCCGGCACGGCGGGAGCATCCGAGCAGTACTTC. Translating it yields CAGTAGASEQYF.

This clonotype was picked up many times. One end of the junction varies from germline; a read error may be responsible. The DNA of the CDR3 is TGTGCCAGCAGCTTAGGCAGGGATCAGCCCCAGCATTTT. This encodes CASSLGRDQPQHF. J is TRBJ1-5 and V is TRBV5-1; tentatively, D is TRBD1 (5 bases). The germline V gene has CDR1 SGHRS and CDR2 YFSETQ. The CDR3 contains 13 residues.

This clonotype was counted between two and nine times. CDR3 region: CASSYRGPSGNTIYF. The CDR3 DNA follows: TGTGCCAGCAGCTACAGGGGGCCCTCTGGAAACACCATATATTTT. The genes are TRBV3-1 and TRBJ1-3, with 9 bases fitting TRBD1. From germline, CDR1 is LGHDT and CDR2 YNNKEL (reference sequence). V lost 5 bases and J lost 0; bases outside the gene matches: 2. The CDR3 sequence is 15 residues long. The whole variable domain, remainder taken from reference TRBV3-1 and TRBJ1-3, is DTAVSQTPKYLVTQMGNDKSIKCEQNLGHDTMYWYKQDSKKFLKIMFSYNNKELIINETVPNRFSPKSPDKAHLNLHINSLELGDSAVYFCASSYRGPSGNTIYFGEGSWLTVV.

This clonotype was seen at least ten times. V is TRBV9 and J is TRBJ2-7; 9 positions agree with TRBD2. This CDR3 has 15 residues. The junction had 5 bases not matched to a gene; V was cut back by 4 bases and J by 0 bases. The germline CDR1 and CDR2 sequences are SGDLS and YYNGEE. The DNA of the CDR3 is TGTGCCAGCAGCCCTGGGACTAGCAGCTCCTACGAGCAGTACTTC. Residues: CASSPGTSSSYEQYF.

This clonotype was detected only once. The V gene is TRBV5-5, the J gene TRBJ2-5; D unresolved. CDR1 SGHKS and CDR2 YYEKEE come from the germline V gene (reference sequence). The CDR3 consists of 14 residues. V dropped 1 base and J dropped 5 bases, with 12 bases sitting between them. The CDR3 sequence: CASSLTFGWETQYF. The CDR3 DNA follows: TGTGCCAGCAGCTTGACGTTCGGTTGGGAGACCCAGTACTTC.

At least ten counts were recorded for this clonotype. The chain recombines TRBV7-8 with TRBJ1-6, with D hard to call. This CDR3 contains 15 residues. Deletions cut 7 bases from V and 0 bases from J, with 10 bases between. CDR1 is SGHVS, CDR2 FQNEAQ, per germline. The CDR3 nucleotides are TGTGCCAGCACCGAGACTTCCTCCTATAATTCACCCCTCCACTTT. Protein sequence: CASTETSSYNSPLHF.

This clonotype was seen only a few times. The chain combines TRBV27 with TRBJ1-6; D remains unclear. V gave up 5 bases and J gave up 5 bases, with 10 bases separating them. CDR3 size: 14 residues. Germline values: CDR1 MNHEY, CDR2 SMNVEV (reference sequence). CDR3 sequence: CASSETLNNSPLHF. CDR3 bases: TGTGCCAGCAGTGAGACACTGAATAATTCACCCCTCCACTTT.

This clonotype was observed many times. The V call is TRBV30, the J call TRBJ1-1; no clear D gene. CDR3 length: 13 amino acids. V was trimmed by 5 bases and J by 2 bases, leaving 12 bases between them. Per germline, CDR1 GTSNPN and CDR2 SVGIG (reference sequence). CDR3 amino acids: CAWRLYRNTEAFF. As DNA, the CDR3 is TGTGCCTGGCGTCTTTACCGTAACACTGAAGCTTTCTTT.

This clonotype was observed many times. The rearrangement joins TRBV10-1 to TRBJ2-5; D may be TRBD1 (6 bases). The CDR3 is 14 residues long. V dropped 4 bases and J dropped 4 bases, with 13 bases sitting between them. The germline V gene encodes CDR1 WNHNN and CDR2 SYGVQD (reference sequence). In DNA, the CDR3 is TGCGCCAGCAGTGCAGGGGCGAGAGGAGAGACCCAGTACTTC. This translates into CASSAGARGETQYF.

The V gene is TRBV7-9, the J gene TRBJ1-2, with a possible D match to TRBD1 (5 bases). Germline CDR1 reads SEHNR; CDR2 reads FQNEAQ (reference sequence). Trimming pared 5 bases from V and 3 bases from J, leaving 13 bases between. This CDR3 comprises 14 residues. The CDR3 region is CASSARAGDYGYTF. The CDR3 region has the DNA TGTGCCAGCAGCGCCAGGGCGGGGGACTATGGCTACACCTTC.

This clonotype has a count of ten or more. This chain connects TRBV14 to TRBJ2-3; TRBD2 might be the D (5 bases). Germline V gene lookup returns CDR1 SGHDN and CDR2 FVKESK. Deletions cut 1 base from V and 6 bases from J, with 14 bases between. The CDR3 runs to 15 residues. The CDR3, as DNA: TGTGCCAGCAGCCAAGTGGAGGCCGGCTTGGATACGCAGTATTTT. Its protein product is CASSQVEAGLDTQYF.

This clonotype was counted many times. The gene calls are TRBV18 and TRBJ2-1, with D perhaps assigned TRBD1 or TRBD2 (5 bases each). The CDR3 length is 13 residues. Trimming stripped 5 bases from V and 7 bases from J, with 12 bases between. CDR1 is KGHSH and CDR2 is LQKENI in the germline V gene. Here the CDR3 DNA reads TGTGCCAGCTCATTCGGGACGGAGAATGAGCAGTTCTTC. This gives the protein CASSFGTENEQFF.

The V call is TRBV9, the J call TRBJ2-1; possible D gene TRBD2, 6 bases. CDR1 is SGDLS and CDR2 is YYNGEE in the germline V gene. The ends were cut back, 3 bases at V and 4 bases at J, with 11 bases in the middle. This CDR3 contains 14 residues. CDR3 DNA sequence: TGTGCCAGCAGCGCGCACCGGGGGTACAATGAGCAGTTCTTC. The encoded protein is CASSAHRGYNEQFF.